Here is one TCR beta chain with its context. Its antigen is not yet known. No much larger clone is present one base from it, and per-base qualities are unavailable. The entry originates in a study of beta chain bispecific antibodies for T cell cancers (dated by TCRdb to 2020 to 2022). About the full investigation: T cells from healthy donors were cocultured with T cell leukemia lines in the presence of bispecific antibodies, after which the depletion of each TRBV family was measured by TRBV sequencing of the surviving cells. Surface TRBV12 (TRBV12-3) was expressed on Jurkat cells, and surface TRBV5-5 was expressed on HPB-ALL cells. Broad study findings and their caveats: Leukemia cell line cells were mixed with normal T cells in each sequenced sample, and most of the targeted TRBV signal was derived from the leukemia cells rather than from the normal T cells. Cross-reactivity of the anti-TRBV5-5 antibody with TRBV5-6 was attributed to high sequence similarity between the two genes.

The libraries included unique molecular identifier barcodes, and the barcodes were used to quantify clonotypes. Qiagen AllPrep DNA/RNA Micro kits were used to isolate total RNA, and an Agilent TapeStation was used to check RNA quality. TCR beta libraries were built by 5' RACE: cDNA synthesis followed by two PCR steps using TCR beta constant-region gene-specific primers. Sequencing of the TCR beta libraries was done on an Illumina MiSeq platform. As for how the authors treated the data: MIGEC, MiXCR and VDJtools were used to process the reads. Clonotype frequency was calculated as the fraction of unique molecular identifiers assigned to a given clonotype among all unique molecular identifiers in the sample. Nonfunctional TRBV genes classified in IMGT as pseudogenes or open reading frames, for example TRBV1, TRBV12-1 and TRBV21, were left out. Clones were called with MiXCR by TCRdb after fastp trimmed the public reads at Q25, and only in-frame beta chains were retained. Rows with a matching CDR3 protein are joined into one entry that keeps the most common DNA and genes. These V and J calls derive from TCRdb rather than the authors' analysis. Present in this sample are just over 20,000 distinct CDR3 sequences, about 2.6% of which were seen just once. The top ten clones comprise about 30% of the sample.

T cells were expanded from blood mononuclear cells for about 3 days with either the anti-CD3 antibody OKT3 or CD3/CD28 Dynabeads. The expanded T cells were grown in RPMI 1640 containing around 10% fetal bovine serum, recombinant human IL-2 (approximately 100 IU/ml) and IL-7 (roughly 5.4 ng/ml). For cocultures, about 50,000 normal T cells were combined with about 50,000 target cells and bispecific antibody in about 110 ul and incubated for approximately 16 hours at 37 degrees C. Each bispecific antibody consisted of two single-chain variable fragments expressed in a single-chain diabody format with a His tag. Effector T cells were obtained from healthy human donors, and peripheral blood mononuclear cells were isolated from leukapheresis samples by Ficoll density gradient centrifugation. As encoded in the germline V gene (reference sequence), CDR1 is SGHKS while CDR2 is YYEKEE. From cysteine to phenylalanine, the CDR3 is 15 amino acids long. The read is trimmed to its CDR3 DNA, 45 bases read in frame from base 1. Cut back by 4 bases and 2 bases, the V and J ends lie 15 bases apart.

The TCR sequence derives from a human donor in good health. Some clones in this sample may be carry-over from other donors' samples. Recombination linked TRBV5-5 to TRBJ1-2; TRBD1 is a weak D gene call, 5 bases matching. Sequencing was performed on healthy donor T cells cultured with leukemia cells. The encoded CDR3 is CASSQTATVNYGYTF. The DNA sequence reads TGTGCCAGCAGCCAAACCGCGACAGTCAACTATGGCTACACCTTC.